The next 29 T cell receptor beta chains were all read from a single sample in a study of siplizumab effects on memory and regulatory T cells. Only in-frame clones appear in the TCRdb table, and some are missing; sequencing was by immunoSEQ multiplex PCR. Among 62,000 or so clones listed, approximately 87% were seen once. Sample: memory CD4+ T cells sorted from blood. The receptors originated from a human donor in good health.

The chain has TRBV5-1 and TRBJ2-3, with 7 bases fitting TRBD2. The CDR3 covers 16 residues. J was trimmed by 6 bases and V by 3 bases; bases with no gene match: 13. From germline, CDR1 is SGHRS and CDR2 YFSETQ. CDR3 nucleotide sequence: TGCGCCAGCAGCTCCTCCTCGACTAGCTCCCGCGATACGCAGTATTTT. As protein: CASSSSSTSSRDTQYF.

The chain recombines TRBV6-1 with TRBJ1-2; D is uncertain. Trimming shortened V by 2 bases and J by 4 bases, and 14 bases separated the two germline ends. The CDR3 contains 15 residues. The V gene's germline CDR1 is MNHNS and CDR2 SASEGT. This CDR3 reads CASSEMRQALYGYTF. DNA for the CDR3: TGTGCCAGCAGTGAAATGCGGCAGGCGCTCTATGGCTACACCTTC.

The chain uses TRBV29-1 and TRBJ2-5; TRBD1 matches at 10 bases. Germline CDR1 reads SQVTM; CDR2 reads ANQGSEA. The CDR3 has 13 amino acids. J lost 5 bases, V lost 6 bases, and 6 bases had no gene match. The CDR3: CSVRQGATETQYF. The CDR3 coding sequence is TGCAGCGTCAGACAGGGGGCAACGGAGACCCAGTACTTC.

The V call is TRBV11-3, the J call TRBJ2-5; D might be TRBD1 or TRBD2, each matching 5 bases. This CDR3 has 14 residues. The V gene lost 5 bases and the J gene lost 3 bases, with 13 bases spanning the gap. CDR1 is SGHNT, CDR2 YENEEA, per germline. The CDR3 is CASSPPGQKETQYF. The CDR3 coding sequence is TGTGCCAGCAGCCCCCCGGGGCAGAAAGAGACCCAGTACTTC.

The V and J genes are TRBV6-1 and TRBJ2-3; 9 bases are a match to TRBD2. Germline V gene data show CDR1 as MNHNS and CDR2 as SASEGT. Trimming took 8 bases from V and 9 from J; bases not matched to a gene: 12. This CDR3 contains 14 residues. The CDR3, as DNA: TGTGCCAGCGAGGGTAAGCGGGAGGCAGGGACGCAGTATTTT. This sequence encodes CASEGKREAGTQYF.

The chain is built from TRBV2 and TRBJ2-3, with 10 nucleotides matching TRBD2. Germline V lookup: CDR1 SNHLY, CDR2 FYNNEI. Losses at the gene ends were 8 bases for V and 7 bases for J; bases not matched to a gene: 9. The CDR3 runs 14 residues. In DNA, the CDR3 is TGTGCCAGCTTTCGAGCGGGAGGGTCAAATACGCAGTATTTT. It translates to CASFRAGGSNTQYF.

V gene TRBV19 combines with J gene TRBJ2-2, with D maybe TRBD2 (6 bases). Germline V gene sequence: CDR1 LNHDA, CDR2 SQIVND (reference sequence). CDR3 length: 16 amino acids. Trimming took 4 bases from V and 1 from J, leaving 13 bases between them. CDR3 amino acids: CASSTRGSGNTGELFF. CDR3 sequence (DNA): TGTGCCAGTAGTACCCGGGGTAGCGGGAACACCGGGGAGCTGTTTTTT.

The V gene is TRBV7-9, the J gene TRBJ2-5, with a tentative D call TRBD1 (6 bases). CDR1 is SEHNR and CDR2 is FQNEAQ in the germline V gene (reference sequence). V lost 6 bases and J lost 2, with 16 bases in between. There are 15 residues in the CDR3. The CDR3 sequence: CASSHFVGAQETQYF. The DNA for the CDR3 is TGTGCCAGCAGTCATTTTGTGGGGGCTCAAGAGACCCAGTACTTC.

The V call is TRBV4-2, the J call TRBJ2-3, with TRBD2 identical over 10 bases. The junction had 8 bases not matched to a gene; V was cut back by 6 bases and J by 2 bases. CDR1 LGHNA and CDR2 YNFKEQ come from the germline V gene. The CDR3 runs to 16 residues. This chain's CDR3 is CASSPQAGGSTDTQYF. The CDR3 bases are TGTGCCAGCAGTCCACAAGCGGGGGGGTCCACAGATACGCAGTATTTT.

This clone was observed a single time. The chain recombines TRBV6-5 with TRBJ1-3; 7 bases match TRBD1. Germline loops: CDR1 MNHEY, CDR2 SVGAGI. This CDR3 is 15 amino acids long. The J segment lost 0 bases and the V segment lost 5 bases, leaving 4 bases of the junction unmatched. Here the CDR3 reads CASSRSGGSGNTIYF. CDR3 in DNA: TGTGCCAGCAGTCGCTCAGGGGGCTCTGGAAACACCATATATTTT.

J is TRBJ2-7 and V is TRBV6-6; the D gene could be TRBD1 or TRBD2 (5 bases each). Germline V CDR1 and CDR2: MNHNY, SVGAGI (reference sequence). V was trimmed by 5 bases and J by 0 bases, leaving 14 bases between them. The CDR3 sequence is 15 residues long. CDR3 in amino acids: CASSGDVRSSYEQYF. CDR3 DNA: TGTGCCAGCAGTGGGGACGTTAGGAGCTCCTACGAGCAGTACTTC.

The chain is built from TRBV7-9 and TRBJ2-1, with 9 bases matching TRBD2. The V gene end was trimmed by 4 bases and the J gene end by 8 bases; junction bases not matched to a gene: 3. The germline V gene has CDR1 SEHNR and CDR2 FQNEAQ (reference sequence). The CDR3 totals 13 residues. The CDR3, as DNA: TGTGCCAGCAGCTCCGGACTAGCGCATGAGCAGTTCTTC. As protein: CASSSGLAHEQFF.

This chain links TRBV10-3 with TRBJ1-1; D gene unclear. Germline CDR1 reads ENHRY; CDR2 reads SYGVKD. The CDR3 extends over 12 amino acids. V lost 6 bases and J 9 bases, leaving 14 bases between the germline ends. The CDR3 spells CAIRPVRGKAFF. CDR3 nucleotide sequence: TGTGCCATCAGACCCGTTAGAGGGAAAGCTTTCTTT.

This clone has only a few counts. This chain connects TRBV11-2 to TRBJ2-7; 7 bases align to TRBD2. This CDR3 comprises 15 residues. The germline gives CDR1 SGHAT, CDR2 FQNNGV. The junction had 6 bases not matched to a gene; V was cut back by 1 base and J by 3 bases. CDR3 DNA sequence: TGTGCCAGCAGCTTAGGAAGGGAGGGCCTCTACGAGCAGTACTTC. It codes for CASSLGREGLYEQYF.

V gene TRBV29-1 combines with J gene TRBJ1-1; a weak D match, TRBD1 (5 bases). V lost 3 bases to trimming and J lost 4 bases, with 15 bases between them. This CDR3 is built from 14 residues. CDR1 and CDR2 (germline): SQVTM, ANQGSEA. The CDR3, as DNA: TGCAGCGTTGATTCCTCGGGGGTAGGCACTGAAGCTTTCTTT. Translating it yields CSVDSSGVGTEAFF.

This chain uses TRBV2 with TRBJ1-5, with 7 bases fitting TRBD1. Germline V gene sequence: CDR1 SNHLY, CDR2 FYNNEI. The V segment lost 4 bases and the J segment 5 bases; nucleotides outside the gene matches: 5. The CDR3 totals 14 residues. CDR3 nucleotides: TGTGCCAGCAGTGCCTCAACAGGGGATCAGCCCCAGCATTTT. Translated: CASSASTGDQPQHF.

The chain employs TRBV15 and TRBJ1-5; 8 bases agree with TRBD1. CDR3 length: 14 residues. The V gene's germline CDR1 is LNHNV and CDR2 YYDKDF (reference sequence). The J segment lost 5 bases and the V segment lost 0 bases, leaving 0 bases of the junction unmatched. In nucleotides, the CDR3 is TGTGCCACCAGCAGAGAACAGGGGGATCAGCCCCAGCATTTT. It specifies CATSREQGDQPQHF.

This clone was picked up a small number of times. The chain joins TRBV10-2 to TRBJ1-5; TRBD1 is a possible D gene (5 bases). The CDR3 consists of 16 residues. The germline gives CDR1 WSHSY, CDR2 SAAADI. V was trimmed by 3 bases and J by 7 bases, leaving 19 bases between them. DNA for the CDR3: TGCGCCAGCAGTGAAGGGTATCGGGGGGGGTTGCAGCCCCAGCATTTT. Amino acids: CASSEGYRGGLQPQHF.

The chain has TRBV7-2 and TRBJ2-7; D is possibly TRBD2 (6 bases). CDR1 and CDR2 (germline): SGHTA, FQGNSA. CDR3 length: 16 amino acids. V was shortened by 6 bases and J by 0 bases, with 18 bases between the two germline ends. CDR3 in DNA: TGTGCCAGCAGACCTAGTGGCGGGACCAGCTCCTACGAGCAGTACTTC. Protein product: CASRPSGGTSSYEQYF.

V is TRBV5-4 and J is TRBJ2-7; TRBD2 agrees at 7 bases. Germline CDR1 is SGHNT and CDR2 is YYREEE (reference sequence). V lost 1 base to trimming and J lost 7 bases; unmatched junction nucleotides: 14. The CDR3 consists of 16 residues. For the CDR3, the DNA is TGTGCCAGCAGCTTGAAAGGCGGGAGCCCAACCTCGGAGCAGTACTTC. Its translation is CASSLKGGSPTSEQYF.

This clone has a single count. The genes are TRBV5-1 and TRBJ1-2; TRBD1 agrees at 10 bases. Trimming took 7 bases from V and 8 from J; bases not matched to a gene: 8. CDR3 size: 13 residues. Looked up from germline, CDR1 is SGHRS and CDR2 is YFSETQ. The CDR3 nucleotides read TGCGCCAGCCGACCGACAGGGGGCGCCGGCTACACCTTC. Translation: CASRPTGGAGYTF. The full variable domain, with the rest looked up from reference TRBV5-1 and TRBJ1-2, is KAGVTQTPRYLIKTRGQQVTLSCSPISGHRSVSWYQQTPGQGLQFLFEYFSETQRNKGNFPGRFSGRQFSNSRSEMNVSTLELGDSALYLCASRPTGGAGYTFGSGTRLTVV.

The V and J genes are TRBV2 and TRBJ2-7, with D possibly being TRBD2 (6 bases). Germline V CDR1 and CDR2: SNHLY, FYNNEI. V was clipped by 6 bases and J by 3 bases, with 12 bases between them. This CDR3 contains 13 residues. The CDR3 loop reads CASSARGFYEQYF. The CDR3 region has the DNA TGTGCCAGCAGCGCGCGGGGCTTCTACGAGCAGTACTTC.

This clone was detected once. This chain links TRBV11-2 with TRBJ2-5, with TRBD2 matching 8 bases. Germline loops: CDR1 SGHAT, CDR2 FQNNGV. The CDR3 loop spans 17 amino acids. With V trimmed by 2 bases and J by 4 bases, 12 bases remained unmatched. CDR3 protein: CASSLPREGSEGETQYF. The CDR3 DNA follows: TGTGCCAGCAGCTTACCTCGGGAGGGCAGTGAGGGAGAGACCCAGTACTTC.

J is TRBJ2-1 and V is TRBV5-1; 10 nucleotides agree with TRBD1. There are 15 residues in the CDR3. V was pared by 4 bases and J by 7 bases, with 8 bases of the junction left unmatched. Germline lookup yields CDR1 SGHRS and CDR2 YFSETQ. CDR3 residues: CASSVGTGDVNEQFF. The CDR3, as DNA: TGCGCCAGCAGCGTCGGGACAGGGGATGTGAATGAGCAGTTCTTC. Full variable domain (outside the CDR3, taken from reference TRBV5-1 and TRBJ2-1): KAGVTQTPRYLIKTRGQQVTLSCSPISGHRSVSWYQQTPGQGLQFLFEYFSETQRNKGNFPGRFSGRQFSNSRSEMNVSTLELGDSALYLCASSVGTGDVNEQFFGPGTRLTVL.

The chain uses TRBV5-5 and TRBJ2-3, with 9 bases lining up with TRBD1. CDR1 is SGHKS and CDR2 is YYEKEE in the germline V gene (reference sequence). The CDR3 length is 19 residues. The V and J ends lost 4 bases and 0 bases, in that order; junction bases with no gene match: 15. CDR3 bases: TGTGCCAGCAGCCGACCGGGACAGGGAATAATTTTGAGCACAGATACGCAGTATTTT. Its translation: CASSRPGQGIILSTDTQYF.

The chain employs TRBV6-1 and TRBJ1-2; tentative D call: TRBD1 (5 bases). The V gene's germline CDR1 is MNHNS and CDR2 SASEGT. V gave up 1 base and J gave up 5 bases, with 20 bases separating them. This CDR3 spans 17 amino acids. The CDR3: CASSEVPGLGESYGYTF. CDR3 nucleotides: TGTGCCAGCAGTGAAGTACCGGGACTGGGTGAAAGTTATGGCTACACCTTC.

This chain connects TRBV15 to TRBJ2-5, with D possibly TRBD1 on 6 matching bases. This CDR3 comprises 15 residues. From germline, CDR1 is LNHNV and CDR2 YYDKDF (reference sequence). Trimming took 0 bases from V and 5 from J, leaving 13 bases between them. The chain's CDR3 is CATSRDTQGRETQYF. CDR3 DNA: TGTGCCACCAGCAGAGATACACAGGGACGGGAGACCCAGTACTTC. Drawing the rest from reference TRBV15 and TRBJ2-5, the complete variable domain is DAMVIQNPRYQVTQFGKPVTLSCSQTLNHNVMYWYQQKSSQAPKLLFHYYDKDFNNEADTPDNFQSRRPNTSFCFLDIRSPGLGDTAMYLCATSRDTQGRETQYFGPGTRLLVL.

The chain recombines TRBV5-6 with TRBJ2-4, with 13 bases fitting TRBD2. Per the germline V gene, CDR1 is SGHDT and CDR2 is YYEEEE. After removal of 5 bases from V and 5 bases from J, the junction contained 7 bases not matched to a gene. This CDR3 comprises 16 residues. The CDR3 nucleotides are TGTGCCAGCAGTCCCGGGACTAGCGGGATTCAAAACATTCAGTACTTC. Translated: CASSPGTSGIQNIQYF.

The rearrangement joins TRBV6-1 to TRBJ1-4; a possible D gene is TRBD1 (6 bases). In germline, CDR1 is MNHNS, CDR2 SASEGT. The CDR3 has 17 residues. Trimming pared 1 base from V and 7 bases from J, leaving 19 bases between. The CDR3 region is CASSEEGNRAWGEKLFF. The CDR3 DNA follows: TGTGCCAGCAGTGAAGAGGGAAACAGGGCCTGGGGTGAAAAACTGTTTTTT.